This T cell receptor (beta chain) was identified in a study of T cell responses to AZD1222 COVID-19 vaccine. Study-level results: AZD1222 recipients seropositive at baseline numbered only five or six. Close to half of all spike-specific TCRs reportedly target regions of the variants that are unmutated.

In the case of this clone: The antigen is unknown.

The CDR3 is 13 residues long. J was trimmed by 8 bases and V by 6 bases; bases with no gene match: 8. Libraries were prepared by immunoSEQ multiplex PCR; TCRdb keeps only in-frame clonotypes and omits some of them. The sample has 85,000 or so clones; just under 90% are singletons. Sequencing used peripheral blood, obtained on day 0 of AZD1222 vaccination. The chain employs TRBV12-3 or TRBV12-4 and TRBJ1-2, with 8 bases that match TRBD1. The source of this sequence is an adult in good health. The CDR3 reads CASSQDRVWGYTF. DNA for the CDR3: TGTGCCAGCAGCCAGGACAGGGTCTGGGGCTACACCTTC.